A selection of T cell receptor beta chains follows, all from one sample in a study of CD8+ T cells in alopecia areata. TCRdb's table, derived via immunoSEQ multiplex PCR, lists solely in-frame clones and lacks some. The data contain some 200,000 clones, around 43% of them singletons. The sample was CD4+ T cells sorted from blood, taken at approximately week 36, from a patient treated with tofacitinib. All receptors come from a human donor with alopecia areata. Each CDR3 is given with its conserved first and last residue. Each record gives: clone size, D gene, J gene, V gene, CDR3 DNA, CDR3 protein. D genes are given only for firm matches. A clone size is listed for some rows: how often the clone was seen (once, few, many), or a class if it is expanded.

abundance: NA; d_gene: NA; j_gene: TRBJ2-7; v_gene: TRBV2; CDR3nt: TGTGCCAGCAGTCCTACCCTGTACGAGCAGTACTTC; CDR3aa: CASSPTLYEQYF
abundance: NA; d_gene: NA; j_gene: TRBJ2-5; v_gene: TRBV7-3; CDR3nt: TGTGCCAGCCTACTTATGGGAGGCAGGAGGGTCCAAGAGACCCAGTACTTC; CDR3aa: CASLLMGGRRVQETQYF
abundance: NA; d_gene: NA; j_gene: TRBJ2-7; v_gene: TRBV15; CDR3nt: TGTGCCACCAGCAGAGTGGTCAAGGAAGCCTACGAGCAGTACTTC; CDR3aa: CATSRVVKEAYEQYF
abundance: few; d_gene: NA; j_gene: TRBJ2-7; v_gene: TRBV5-1; CDR3nt: TGCGCCAGTACTAGGGGGGGACCGCAGGACGAGCAGTACTTC; CDR3aa: CASTRGGPQDEQYF
abundance: few; d_gene: NA; j_gene: TRBJ1-1; v_gene: TRBV30; CDR3nt: TGTGCCTGGAGGAGTACACGGTCGGACACTGAAGCTTTCTTT; CDR3aa: CAWRSTRSDTEAFF
abundance: few; d_gene: NA; j_gene: TRBJ1-5; v_gene: TRBV15; CDR3nt: TGTGCCACCAGCAGAGATCCCCTAAATCAGCCCCAGCATTTT; CDR3aa: CATSRDPLNQPQHF
abundance: NA; d_gene: NA; j_gene: TRBJ2-6; v_gene: TRBV14; CDR3nt: TGTGCCAGCAGCCAAGATCCCCCAGGGTGGCCTGGGGCCAACGTCCTGACTTTC; CDR3aa: CASSQDPPGWPGANVLTF
abundance: NA; d_gene: NA; j_gene: TRBJ2-7; v_gene: TRBV11-2; CDR3nt: TGTGCCAGCAGCTTGCGGCAGCCTCGAGAGCAGTACTTC; CDR3aa: CASSLRQPREQYF
abundance: NA; d_gene: NA; j_gene: TRBJ2-1; v_gene: TRBV18; CDR3nt: TGTGCCAGCTCACGCCTAGACCTCTACAATGAGCAGTTCTTC; CDR3aa: CASSRLDLYNEQFF
abundance: few; d_gene: NA; j_gene: TRBJ2-3; v_gene: TRBV7-9; CDR3nt: TGTGCCAGCAGCTTAGGTGGTACGGCTGATACGCAGTATTTT; CDR3aa: CASSLGGTADTQYF
abundance: few; d_gene: NA; j_gene: TRBJ2-3; v_gene: TRBV29-1; CDR3nt: TGCAGCGTTGATAGTACAGATACGCAGTATTTT; CDR3aa: CSVDSTDTQYF
abundance: NA; d_gene: NA; j_gene: TRBJ1-1; v_gene: TRBV4-3; CDR3nt: TGCGCCAGCAGCCGGGAACCAGGAGATGAAGCTTTCTTT; CDR3aa: CASSREPGDEAFF
abundance: NA; d_gene: TRBD1; j_gene: TRBJ1-1; v_gene: TRBV7-3; CDR3nt: TGTGCCAGCAGCTTAATGACAGGGGGAGCTGAAGCTTTCTTT; CDR3aa: CASSLMTGGAEAFF
abundance: NA; d_gene: NA; j_gene: TRBJ1-5; v_gene: TRBV30; CDR3nt: TGTGCCTGGGAGAAACAACCGGGACACACAAATCAGCCCCAGCATTTT; CDR3aa: CAWEKQPGHTNQPQHF
abundance: NA; d_gene: NA; j_gene: TRBJ2-7; v_gene: TRBV5-1; CDR3nt: TGCGCCAGCAGCCCCGTTGGCGGTGATTCCTACGAGCAGTACTTC; CDR3aa: CASSPVGGDSYEQYF